A selection of T cell receptor beta chains follows, all from one sample in a study of CD8 T cells in ankylosing spondylitis. TCRdb reprocessed the 5' RACE reads via MiXCR and lists one record per CDR3 protein. The table includes 150,000 to 200,000 distinct CDR3 sequences, about an eighth detected once. The sample taken for sequencing was blood, either unsorted or a sorted T cell fraction (not recorded which). All receptors derive from a female donor with ankylosing spondylitis or in good health (not recorded which). Each CDR3 is given with its conserved first and last residue.

>TRBV7-2|TRBJ2-7
CASSLRDRGLLDF
>TRBV5-1|TRBJ2-2
CASSLVRVDTGELFF
>TRBV5-4|TRBJ2-3
CASSEGRGTGTDTQYF
>TRBV29-1|TRBJ1-4
CSVGGGQEAEKLFF
>TRBV29-1|TRBJ1-1
CSVVAPEAFF
>TRBV9|TRBJ1-6
CASSAKMDSPLHF
>TRBV20-1|TRBJ2-1
CSASSGASYNEQFF
>TRBV7-2|TRBJ2-7
CASSLLLGWYYEQYF
>TRBV14|TRBJ2-1
CASSALGTSGNEQFF
>TRBV6-2/TRBV6-3|TRBJ2-2
CASSVTGVRGELFF
>TRBV28|TRBJ1-2
CASSRPGTANYGYTF
>TRBV7-2|TRBJ2-3
CASSLALRLAGATSGNTQYF
>TRBV27|TRBJ1-5
CASREPGFNQPQHF
>TRBV5-1|TRBJ1-1
CASSLLGDGEAFF
>TRBV27|TRBJ2-7
CASSPFFAGEQYF
>TRBV5-1|TRBJ2-3
CASSLEAGVVDTQYF
>TRBV6-4|TRBJ2-3
CASSDLGTSTDTQYF
>TRBV7-2|TRBJ2-2
CASSLVGGFTTGELFF
>TRBV20-1|TRBJ2-4
CSAIHKLAGLAKNIQYF
>TRBV7-2|TRBJ2-2
CASSLRGSYTGELFF
>TRBV27|TRBJ1-5
CASSREYNQPQHF
>TRBV10-2|TRBJ1-2
CASSETGGVGYTF
>TRBV5-1|TRBJ2-7
CASSGDVPPYEQYF
>TRBV5-1|TRBJ2-1
CASSLASGTGTYNEQFF
>TRBV24-1|TRBJ2-1
CATSDLPGVYFF
>TRBV5-6|TRBJ2-2
CASSFTGATGELFF
>TRBV5-1|TRBJ2-5
CASSFGTSDIQETQYF
>TRBV15|TRBJ2-7
CATSRDPAQYEQYF
>TRBV28|TRBJ2-2
CASTPEGPGLVRIGELFF
>TRBV27|TRBJ2-1
CASSFPGTGNEQFF
>TRBV5-1|TRBJ2-5
CASSSPELAGAGETQYF
>TRBV5-1|TRBJ1-5
CASSLAPLGTGGNQPQHF
>TRBV12-3/TRBV12-4|TRBJ2-1
CASSHSVPTGVEQFF
>TRBV7-9|TRBJ2-7
CASSLAGGTHEQYF
>TRBV9|TRBJ2-1
CASSTRLAGSYNEQFF
>TRBV20-1|TRBJ1-4
CSARDTLGGVMDEKLFF
>TRBV7-9|TRBJ1-5
CASSLFQGGGNQPQHF
>TRBV7-2|TRBJ2-7
CASSSGGTAYEQYF
>TRBV30|TRBJ2-2
CAWSGQGNTGELFF
>TRBV7-2|TRBJ2-1
CASGFGLAGHNEQFF
>TRBV24-1|TRBJ2-5
CATSDFGTAQETQYF
>TRBV6-1|TRBJ2-7
CASSHGTGFYEQYF
>TRBV4-2|TRBJ2-2
CASSQVDGELFF
>TRBV29-1|TRBJ2-7
CSVAGTSGAYEQYF
>TRBV6-1|TRBJ2-1
CASTTKGGGFNEQFF
>TRBV20-1|TRBJ1-1
CSARRRIGTEAFF
>TRBV5-1|TRBJ1-4
CASSLLGFVTNEKLFF
>TRBV12-3/TRBV12-4|TRBJ2-2
CASSFMFGGNTGELFF
>TRBV3-1|TRBJ1-2
CASSQVGVNYGYTF
>TRBV20-1|TRBJ2-1
CSAGPSGRMNEQFF
>TRBV12-3/TRBV12-4|TRBJ2-5
CASSSRDSRETQYF
>TRBV30|TRBJ2-1
CAWTGTRVDEQFF
>TRBV7-2|TRBJ2-2
CASSLTTSGRPGELFF
>TRBV7-9|TRBJ1-1
CASRPTDVNTEAFF